The clone carrying this TCR beta chain was recorded a few times. What it recognizes is unknown. These data come from a study of shared clonotypes between healthy human individuals. About the study: Sampling drew on donors who were two women and three men aged 18 to 49. Study results and caveats: It was the non-shared clonotypes that had lower generation probabilities than clonotypes shared by all four donors.

The V and J ends lost 6 bases and 10 bases respectively, with 12 bases between them. CDR3 size: 11 residues. Germline V CDR1 and CDR2: LNHDA, SQIVND (reference sequence). CD8 cells classed as naive were CD45RO-negative and positively selected for CCR7, excluding terminally differentiated effector memory CD45RA+ cells. Over several immunoSEQ plates, each subset's genomic DNA was distributed in even portions. Sorted-subset replicate PCRs used 200 ng DNA, approximately 30,000 T cell genomes. The protocol was immunoSEQ multiplex PCR, while the TCRdb copy is restricted to in-frame clones and leaves out a portion. The table has roughly 2.1 million clones, roughly 91% seen once.

Sample: naive CD8+ T cells from PBMCs. The V gene is TRBV19, the J gene TRBJ1-1, with TRBD1 as a possible D gene (5 bases). The clonotype was recovered from a man between 18 and 29 years old in good health. Some clones in this sample may be carry-over from other donors' samples. The CDR3 region is CASSHPGGAFF. DNA for the CDR3: TGTGCCAGTAGCCACCCCGGGGGAGCTTTCTTT.